The 9 T cell receptor beta chains reported below all come from one sample, sequenced in a study of spatial heterogeneity in lung cancer. One entry per CDR3 protein, called by TCRdb with MiXCR from the 5' RACE reads. The top ten hold 16% of the sample, which has roughly 120,000 distinct CDR3 sequences, 9% to 15% seen once. Time point noted: blood at routine non-recurrence follow-up after resection. Unsorted samples of tumor, nontumor lung or frozen PBMC had their whole RNA sequenced. The source material was PBMCs, sampled at follow-up. These receptors were taken from a male donor with early-stage non-small cell lung cancer.

This clonotype came up a few times. V and J are TRBV9 and TRBJ2-1, with 8 positions matching TRBD2. Germline CDR1 and CDR2: SGDLS and YYNGEE. Trimming at V came to 4 bases and at J to 3 bases, leaving 9 bases not matched to a gene. The CDR3 runs 16 residues. The CDR3 region is CASSSGLASLYNEQFF. CDR3 in DNA: TGTGCCAGCAGCTCCGGACTAGCCTCACTCTACAATGAGCAGTTCTTC.

The V gene is TRBV2, the J gene TRBJ2-7; 10 bases match TRBD1. Germline CDR1 reads SNHLY; CDR2 reads FYNNEI. The CDR3 has 12 residues. V was pared by 11 bases and J by 4 bases, with 5 bases of the junction left unmatched. The CDR3 DNA reads TGTGCCGGGACAGGGGAGGGGTACGAGCAGTACTTC. It specifies CAGTGEGYEQYF.

This clonotype was counted a few times. The chain recombines TRBV6-2 or TRBV6-3 with TRBJ2-4; D not certain. The CDR3 is 14 residues long. Trimming removed 2 bases at V and 2 bases at J, with 7 bases between. Germline CDR1 is MNHEY and CDR2 is SVGEGT. The chain's CDR3 is CASSYKDPKNIQYF. The DNA for the CDR3 is TGTGCCAGCAGTTACAAGGATCCCAAAAACATTCAGTACTTC.

This clonotype occurred many times. The gene calls are TRBV20-1 and TRBJ1-1; D gene ambiguous. V lost 0 bases to trimming and J lost 9 bases, with 17 bases between them. CDR1 and CDR2 (germline): DFQATT, SNEGSKA (reference sequence). This CDR3 has 14 amino acids. The CDR3: CSARDALGRQKAFF. The CDR3, as DNA: TGCAGTGCTAGAGATGCGCTCGGTCGGCAAAAAGCTTTCTTT.

This clonotype was seen many times. The V gene is TRBV5-1, the J gene TRBJ2-3; 8 bases agree with TRBD1. Germline CDR1 SGHRS, CDR2 YFSETQ. V shed 1 base, J shed 4 bases, and the junction held 8 bases outside the gene matches. CDR3 length: 16 residues. In DNA form, the CDR3 reads TGCGCCAGCAGCTTGACCCAGGGGGCCGGATCAGATACGCAGTATTTT. Encoded protein: CASSLTQGAGSDTQYF.

J is TRBJ2-1 and V is TRBV6-6; 8 bases fit TRBD2. The CDR3 covers 12 residues. Germline loops: CDR1 MNHNY, CDR2 SVGAGI (reference sequence). J was trimmed by 10 bases and V by 4 bases; bases with no gene match: 3. The CDR3 nucleotides read TGTGCCAGCAGTTTAACTAGCGGCGAGCAGTTCTTC. Protein sequence: CASSLTSGEQFF.

In this sample, this clonotype turned up many times. The V call is TRBV7-9, the J call TRBJ1-6; D gene uncertain. Germline loops: CDR1 SEHNR, CDR2 FQNEAQ (reference sequence). V lost 0 bases and J lost 3, with 9 bases in between. There are 16 residues in the CDR3. The CDR3 DNA follows: TGTGCCAGCAGCTTAGCGACACCCTACTATAATTCACCCCTCCACTTT. The encoded protein is CASSLATPYYNSPLHF.

The chain joins TRBV28 to TRBJ1-2; D might be TRBD1 (6 bases). V lost 5 bases and J 1 base, leaving 11 bases between the germline ends. CDR3 size: 14 residues. Germline V gene data show CDR1 as MDHEN and CDR2 as SYDVKM. The DNA for the CDR3 is TGTGCCAGCAGTCCGACAGGTTTTAACTATGGCTACACCTTC. Protein: CASSPTGFNYGYTF.

This clonotype was counted between two and nine times. This chain connects TRBV6-6 to TRBJ1-2; D gene unclear. CDR3 length: 15 amino acids. V shed 4 bases and J shed 1 base, with 13 bases lying between them. Germline lookup yields CDR1 MNHNY and CDR2 SVGAGI (reference sequence). The CDR3 bases are TGTGCCAGCAGTTTCGGATGGGGAGATAACTATGGCTACACCTTC. It specifies CASSFGWGDNYGYTF.